The 17 T cell receptor beta chains reported below all come from one sample, sequenced in a study of shared clonotypes between healthy human individuals. The protocol was immunoSEQ multiplex PCR, while the TCRdb copy is restricted to in-frame clones and leaves out a portion. Of about 1,500,000 clones detected, around 95% appear once; the ten largest clones hold roughly 1.2%. Source material: naive CD4+ T cells sorted from blood. Described subset: CD45RA+ positively selected. These receptors were taken from a man aged 25-45 years in good health.

The chain combines TRBV11-2 with TRBJ2-5; TRBD2 agrees at 10 bases. The germline gives CDR1 SGHAT, CDR2 FQNNGV. Trimming removed 5 bases from V and 2 bases from J; junction bases left unmatched: 5. The CDR3 has 15 residues. The CDR3 region is CASSQGTSAQETQYF. DNA for the CDR3: TGTGCCAGCAGCCAAGGGACTAGCGCTCAAGAGACCCAGTACTTC.

The rearrangement links TRBV5-6 to TRBJ2-1; the D call may be TRBD1 or TRBD2 (6 bases each). The CDR3 is made up of 15 amino acids. The V gene's germline CDR1 is SGHDT and CDR2 YYEEEE. V was pared by 4 bases and J by 5 bases, with 16 bases between. CDR3 protein: CASSLLEGGNNEQFF. The CDR3 region has the DNA TGTGCCAGCAGCCTTCTTGAGGGGGGAAACAATGAGCAGTTCTTC.

This clone was seen a few times. Distinct nucleotide sequences in the sample also encode this CDR3. The chain is built from TRBV5-1 and TRBJ2-5; D perhaps matches TRBD1 (5 bases). V dropped 0 bases and J dropped 2 bases, with 5 bases sitting between them. The CDR3 sequence is 13 residues long. Germline V lookup: CDR1 SGHRS, CDR2 YFSETQ. The CDR3 region is CASSLEGQETQYF. CDR3 DNA: TGCGCCAGCAGCTTGGAGGGGCAAGAGACCCAGTACTTC.

With respect to this clone: This specimen includes other DNA sequences encoding the same CDR3. The V gene is TRBV6-1, the J gene TRBJ2-5, with 7 bases identical to TRBD2. This CDR3 region has 13 residues. Germline V gives CDR1 MNHNS, CDR2 SASEGT. V lost 2 bases to trimming and J lost 5 bases; unmatched junction nucleotides: 2. CDR3 protein: CASSELGRETQYF. CDR3 coding DNA: TGTGCCAGCAGTGAACTCGGGAGGGAGACCCAGTACTTC.

V usage is TRBV10-3 and J usage is TRBJ1-3, with D perhaps matching TRBD1 (5 bases). CDR3 length: 14 amino acids. Trimming took off 6 bases at V and 4 bases at J, with 13 bases between the two ends. From germline, CDR1 is ENHRY and CDR2 SYGVKD. This CDR3 is CAIRLSGTGNTIYF. CDR3 DNA sequence: TGTGCCATCAGGTTATCAGGGACCGGAAACACCATATATTTT.

The rearrangement joins TRBV18 to TRBJ2-6; D perhaps matches TRBD2 (5 bases). Germline V gene lookup returns CDR1 KGHSH and CDR2 LQKENI. This CDR3 has 13 amino acids. Trimming took off 2 bases at V and 8 bases at J, with 7 bases between the two ends. CDR3 loop: CASSPAGTNVLTF. The DNA of the CDR3 is TGTGCCAGCTCACCAGCCGGGACCAACGTCCTGACTTTC.

The CDR3 spells CASSFAGGYNEQFF. In DNA form, the CDR3 reads TGTGCCAGCAGCTTCGCGGGGGGCTACAATGAGCAGTTCTTC. The genes are TRBV7-2 and TRBJ2-1; 8 nucleotides line up with TRBD2. V dropped 3 bases and J dropped 3; count of bases not matched to a gene: 1. Germline V gene sequence: CDR1 SGHTA, CDR2 FQGNSA. The CDR3 runs 14 residues.

The V gene is TRBV29-1, the J gene TRBJ2-3; 7 nucleotides line up with TRBD1. Germline V gene lookup returns CDR1 SQVTM and CDR2 ANQGSEA. There are 14 residues in the CDR3. V shed 5 bases and J 0 bases; nucleotides not matched to a gene: 5. The CDR3 sequence is CSVTSGGSTDTQYF. CDR3 DNA sequence: TGCAGCGTTACGTCAGGGGGTAGCACAGATACGCAGTATTTT.

The genes are TRBV19 and TRBJ1-2; D is perhaps TRBD1 (6 bases). Germline loops: CDR1 LNHDA, CDR2 SQIVND (reference sequence). V gave up 7 bases and J gave up 3 bases, with 15 bases separating them. The CDR3 runs to 14 residues. CDR3 sequence: CASTQQGPHYGYTF. The CDR3 bases are TGTGCCAGTACCCAACAGGGCCCTCACTATGGCTACACCTTC.

V gene TRBV5-1 combines with J gene TRBJ2-5; D remains ambiguous. Germline V gives CDR1 SGHRS, CDR2 YFSETQ. Trimming took 4 bases from V and 1 from J, leaving 14 bases between them. There are 15 residues in the CDR3. CDR3 amino acids: CASSPDEGSQETQYF. DNA of the CDR3: TGCGCCAGCAGCCCTGACGAAGGAAGCCAAGAGACCCAGTACTTC.

V usage is TRBV29-1 and J usage is TRBJ2-1; either TRBD1 or TRBD2 may fit D (5 bases each). Germline values: CDR1 SQVTM, CDR2 ANQGSEA. The CDR3 is 12 residues long. The V gene lost 4 bases and the J gene lost 8 bases, with 12 bases spanning the gap. DNA of the CDR3: TGCAGCGTTGGAGGTCGAGGGGATGAGCAGTTCTTC. It yields the protein CSVGGRGDEQFF.

The rearrangement links TRBV15 to TRBJ1-5; D is perhaps TRBD1 (6 bases). This CDR3 has 13 residues. Trimming cost V 6 bases and J 4 bases, with 10 bases left between them. CDR1 and CDR2 (germline): LNHNV, YYDKDF (reference sequence). The CDR3 here is CATRTGLNQPQHF. CDR3 nucleotide sequence: TGTGCCACCAGGACAGGTCTTAATCAGCCCCAGCATTTT.

The chain links TRBV29-1 to TRBJ2-7; a weak D match, TRBD2 (5 bases). Trimming shortened V by 4 bases and J by 3 bases, and 13 bases separated the two germline ends. The CDR3 contains 13 residues. Germline V lookup: CDR1 SQVTM, CDR2 ANQGSEA. The CDR3, as DNA: TGCAGCGTTGTTGAGGGTCCCAGCTACGAGCAGTACTTC. This gives the protein CSVVEGPSYEQYF.

The chain couples TRBV2 to TRBJ2-7, with D perhaps matching TRBD2 (7 bases). CDR1 and CDR2 (germline): SNHLY, FYNNEI. Trimming left V 4 bases short and J 4 bases short, with 14 bases between. This CDR3 is built from 14 residues. In DNA form, the CDR3 reads TGTGCCAGCAGTGCGGAGGGGGGAGGGTACGAGCAGTACTTC. Translating it yields CASSAEGGGYEQYF.

V usage is TRBV5-6 and J usage is TRBJ2-5; 8 nucleotides line up with TRBD2. The CDR3 loop spans 16 amino acids. J was trimmed by 0 bases and V by 4 bases; bases with no gene match: 8. Germline CDR1 and CDR2: SGHDT and YYEEEE. In DNA form, the CDR3 reads TGTGCCAGCAGCGCATTGACTAGCGTAAACCAAGAGACCCAGTACTTC. It yields the protein CASSALTSVNQETQYF.

Remarks on this clone: This same CDR3 is encoded by further DNA sequences in the sample. The chain carries TRBV2 and TRBJ1-1, with TRBD1 matching 7 bases. The ends lost 6 bases at V and 5 bases at J; junction bases unmatched: 6. CDR1 SNHLY and CDR2 FYNNEI come from the germline V gene. CDR3 length equals 13 residues. The CDR3 region has the DNA TGTGCCAGCAGGAGGACAGGAGGGACTGAAGCTTTCTTT. Residues: CASRRTGGTEAFF.

Concerning this clone: Different DNA sequences within this sample yield the same CDR3. The V call is TRBV7-9, the J call TRBJ1-2; unclear D gene. CDR3 size: 12 residues. Per the germline V gene, CDR1 is SEHNR and CDR2 is FQNEAQ (reference sequence). Trimming removed 1 base at V and 5 bases at J, with 5 bases between. CDR3 bases: TGTGCCAGCAGCTTAGTCGATTATGGCTACACCTTC. This sequence encodes CASSLVDYGYTF.